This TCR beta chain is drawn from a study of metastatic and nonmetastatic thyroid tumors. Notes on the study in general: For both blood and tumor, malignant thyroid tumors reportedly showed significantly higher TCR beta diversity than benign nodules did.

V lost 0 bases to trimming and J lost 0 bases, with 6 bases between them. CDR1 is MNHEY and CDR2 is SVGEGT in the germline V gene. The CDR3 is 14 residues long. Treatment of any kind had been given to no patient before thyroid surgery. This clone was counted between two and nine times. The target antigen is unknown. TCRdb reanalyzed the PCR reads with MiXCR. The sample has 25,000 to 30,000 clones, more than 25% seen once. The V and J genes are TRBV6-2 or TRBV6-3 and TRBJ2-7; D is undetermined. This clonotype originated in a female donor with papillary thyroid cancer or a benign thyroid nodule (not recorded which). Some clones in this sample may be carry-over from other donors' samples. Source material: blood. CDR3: CASSYSQSSYEQYF. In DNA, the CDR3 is TGTGCCAGCAGTTACTCCCAGAGCTCCTACGAGCAGTACTTC.